This T cell receptor beta chain was sequenced during a study of beta chain features in type 1 diabetes. Study information: Across all samples, fewer than 120,000,000 sorted cells were examined.

The entirety of the isolated RNA underwent reverse transcription, so expressed TCRB transcripts were sequenced. TCRdb's copy holds only in-frame clones and misses some; the assay was immunoSEQ multiplex PCR. In the table there are about 330,000 clones, approximately 10% of which are singletons. Germline V gene sequence: CDR1 SEHNR, CDR2 FQNEAQ (reference sequence). This CDR3 has 15 amino acids. V lost 4 bases to trimming and J lost 6 bases; unmatched junction nucleotides: 4. V and J are TRBV7-9 and TRBJ2-2, with TRBD1 identical over 11 bases. The sample comprised naive CD4+ T cells from blood. The receptor's source is a woman aged 25 to 39 in good health. The CDR3 spells CASSSGQGASGELFF. CDR3 DNA: TGTGCCAGCAGCTCCGGACAGGGGGCATCCGGGGAGCTGTTTTTT.